Following are 3 T cell receptor beta chains from one sample sequenced in a study of T-cell memory formation after mild COVID-19. TCRdb reprocessed the 5' RACE reads with MiXCR, giving one entry per CDR3 protein. In the table there are hundreds of thousands of distinct CDR3 sequences, roughly 19% of which are singletons. The sequencing sample was made of PBMCs or a T cell subset sorted from them (not recorded which). The receptors here all came from a man aged 18 to 30 who had mild COVID-19 (a few samples of this study predate the infection). Cell type and time point are not known.

There are a few counts of this clonotype. This sequence joins TRBV12-3 or TRBV12-4 and TRBJ2-3; the D is unclear. Trimming removed 7 bases from V and 9 bases from J, with 11 bases in between. The CDR3 is 11 amino acids. The CDR3 DNA is TGTGCCAGCACTTCAGGACGGACGCAGTATTTT. As protein: CASTSGRTQYF.

This clonotype was counted a few times. The chain has TRBV11-3 and TRBJ2-2; TRBD1 matches 8 bases. CDR1 SGHNT and CDR2 YENEEA come from the germline V gene. The junction had 8 bases not matched to a gene; V was cut back by 1 base and J by 4 bases. The CDR3 runs 17 residues. CDR3: CASSLGLGQGRTGELFF. In nucleotides, the CDR3 is TGTGCCAGCAGCTTAGGACTTGGACAGGGACGCACCGGGGAGCTGTTTTTT.

This clonotype was observed a handful of times. V is TRBV11-2 and J is TRBJ2-7, with 12 bases identical to TRBD2. V was pared by 3 bases and J by 4 bases, with 7 bases of the junction left unmatched. The CDR3 consists of 16 residues. Germline values: CDR1 SGHAT, CDR2 FQNNGV. CDR3 amino acids: CASSLRTSGDPYEQYF. CDR3 DNA sequence: TGTGCCAGCAGCTTGAGGACTAGCGGGGACCCGTACGAGCAGTACTTC. Based on the CDR3 plus reference TRBV11-2 and TRBJ2-7, the full variable domain is EAGVAQSPRYKIIEKRQSVAFWCNPISGHATLYWYQQILGQGPKLLIQFQNNGVVDDSQLPKDRFSAERLKGVDSTLKIQPAKLEDSAVYLCASSLRTSGDPYEQYFGPGTRLTVT.